Shown below are 4 T cell receptor beta chains from a single sample sequenced in a study of blood T cell repertoires in COVID-19. The protocol was immunoSEQ multiplex PCR, while the TCRdb copy is restricted to in-frame clones and leaves out a portion. Here the sample spans 470,000 or so clones, 80% to 90% being singletons. Sequencing was done on a sample of peripheral blood. These receptors were taken from a human donor in a cohort sampled during active COVID-19.

This sequence joins TRBV11-3 and TRBJ2-1, with 8 bases lining up with TRBD1. Germline CDR1 is SGHNT and CDR2 is YENEEA. This CDR3 has 16 residues. Trimming took 5 bases from V and 6 from J; bases not matched to a gene: 12. In DNA form, the CDR3 reads TGTGCCAGCAGCCTAGGCGATCCAGGGGGCACCAATGAGCAGTTCTTC. It yields the protein CASSLGDPGGTNEQFF.

The chain carries TRBV14 and TRBJ1-3; TRBD1 aligns across 9 bases. This CDR3 has 17 amino acids. Trimming took 4 bases from V and 0 from J; bases not matched to a gene: 7. CDR1 is SGHDN, CDR2 FVKESK, per germline. CDR3 in DNA: TGTGCCAGCAGCCTACCGGGACAGGGTTCCTCTGGAAACACCATATATTTT. It encodes CASSLPGQGSSGNTIYF. Complete variable domain (other parts from reference TRBV14 and TRBJ1-3): EAGVTQFPSHSVIEKGQTVTLRCDPISGHDNLYWYRRVMGKEIKFLLHFVKESKQDESGMPNNRFLAERTGGTYSTLKVQPAELEDSGVYFCASSLPGQGSSGNTIYFGEGSWLTVV.

The rearrangement links TRBV6-1 to TRBJ2-5; the D gene is possibly TRBD1 (5 bases). The V end was cut by 4 bases, the J end by 1 base, with 16 bases between. Germline values: CDR1 MNHNS, CDR2 SASEGT. The CDR3 is 16 residues long. As DNA, the CDR3 is TGTGCCAGCAGTGTTCAGGGCGCACGCCGCCAAGAGACCCAGTACTTC. Protein sequence: CASSVQGARRQETQYF.

The rearrangement links TRBV28 to TRBJ2-1; 12 bases fit TRBD2. The CDR3 covers 17 residues. Germline V lookup: CDR1 MDHEN, CDR2 SYDVKM. The V segment lost 6 bases and the J segment 3 bases; nucleotides outside the gene matches: 9. The CDR3 spells CASRTIRLAGVYNEQFF. The CDR3 region has the DNA TGTGCCAGCAGAACCATTCGACTAGCGGGAGTCTACAATGAGCAGTTCTTC.